The 15 T cell receptor beta chains reported below all come from one sample, sequenced in a study of siplizumab effects on memory and regulatory T cells. TCRdb's copy holds only in-frame clones and misses some; the assay was immunoSEQ multiplex PCR. The sample includes approximately 100,000 clones, 80% to 95% of them seen just once. The sequenced sample was non-Treg CD4+ T cells sorted from blood. All receptors derive from a human donor in good health.

The rearrangement joins TRBV18 to TRBJ1-1; 7 bases line up with TRBD1. Germline loops: CDR1 KGHSH, CDR2 LQKENI. The V gene end was trimmed by 2 bases and the J gene end by 1 base; junction bases not matched to a gene: 7. This CDR3 has 16 residues. The CDR3 region has the DNA TGTGCCAGCTCACCAGAGAGGGACAGCGAGAACACTGAAGCTTTCTTT. Amino acid sequence: CASSPERDSENTEAFF.

The sample holds one count of this clone. Distinct nucleotide sequences in the sample also encode this CDR3. CDR3 amino acids: CASKRGGPYEQYF. CDR3 DNA: TGTGCCAGCAAACGAGGGGGCCCCTACGAGCAGTACTTC. This chain uses TRBV6-5 with TRBJ2-7; 7 bases fit TRBD1. The CDR3 has 13 amino acids. The ends lost 7 bases at V and 2 bases at J; junction bases unmatched: 5. Germline assignment: CDR1 MNHEY and CDR2 SVGAGI.

The V call is TRBV7-9, the J call TRBJ2-1; 9 bases align to TRBD2. V dropped 5 bases and J dropped 6; count of bases not matched to a gene: 5. The CDR3 spans 14 residues. Germline CDR1 reads SEHNR; CDR2 reads FQNEAQ (reference sequence). The CDR3 DNA follows: TGTGCCAGCAGCACCCGACTAGCGGCCAATGAGCAGTTCTTC. Translating gives CASSTRLAANEQFF.

The V gene is TRBV29-1, the J gene TRBJ1-2, with D maybe TRBD1 (6 bases). Trimming took 7 bases from V and 7 from J, leaving 19 bases between them. Germline CDR1 SQVTM, CDR2 ANQGSEA. The CDR3 has 13 residues. The CDR3 reads CSAQPPGGFGYTF. CDR3 nucleotides: TGCAGCGCCCAACCCCCCGGGGGCTTTGGCTACACCTTC.

CDR3 in amino acids: CAITASGRRQETQYF. CDR3 bases: TGTGCTATAACCGCTAGCGGGAGAAGGCAAGAGACCCAGTACTTC. This chain connects TRBV5-8 to TRBJ2-5, with 10 bases matching TRBD2. Germline CDR1 reads SGHTS; CDR2 reads YDEGEE. There are 15 residues in the CDR3.

The chain uses TRBV5-8 and TRBJ2-3, with TRBD1 matching over 7 bases. The germline V gene has CDR1 SGHTS and CDR2 YDEGEE. The V and J ends lost 3 bases and 6 bases, in that order; junction bases with no gene match: 7. This CDR3 has 14 amino acids. The CDR3 here is CASSSLTGSDTQYF. CDR3 DNA: TGTGCCAGCAGCTCTTTGACAGGGAGCGATACGCAGTATTTT.

The chain recombines TRBV4-2 with TRBJ2-5; 10 bases fit TRBD2. CDR3 length: 19 residues. J lost 0 bases, V lost 3 bases, and 13 bases had no gene match. Germline CDR1 LGHNA, CDR2 YNFKEQ. The chain's CDR3 is CASSQYTSGEGVYQETQYF. The CDR3 DNA reads as TGTGCCAGCAGCCAGTATACTAGCGGGGAGGGGGTCTACCAAGAGACCCAGTACTTC.

The chain links TRBV19 to TRBJ2-1, with D perhaps matching TRBD1 (6 bases). Trimming cost V 9 bases and J 5 bases, with 14 bases left between them. The CDR3 is made up of 13 amino acids. Germline V gene data show CDR1 as LNHDA and CDR2 as SQIVND (reference sequence). The DNA of the CDR3 is TGTGCCAGCCGCCGGGACAAGGACAATGAGCAGTTCTTC. Translated, it gives CASRRDKDNEQFF.

The chain has TRBV19 and TRBJ1-1, with D perhaps matching TRBD1 (5 bases). CDR1 is LNHDA and CDR2 is SQIVND in the germline V gene (reference sequence). Trimming cost V 6 bases and J 4 bases, with 12 bases left between them. This CDR3 is built from 13 residues. CDR3 sequence (DNA): TGTGCCAGTAGCAACCAAAGGGGCACTGAAGCTTTCTTT. Amino acid sequence: CASSNQRGTEAFF.

This sequence joins TRBV19 and TRBJ2-5; D unclear. Germline V gives CDR1 LNHDA, CDR2 SQIVND (reference sequence). V shed 9 bases and J shed 5 bases, with 1 base lying between them. This CDR3 contains 8 residues. The CDR3: CARETQYF. In nucleotides, the CDR3 is TGTGCCAGGGAGACCCAGTACTTC.

The rearrangement joins TRBV27 to TRBJ2-2; 11 nucleotides agree with TRBD2. The ends lost 3 bases at V and 6 bases at J; junction bases unmatched: 3. Germline lookup yields CDR1 MNHEY and CDR2 SMNVEV (reference sequence). The length of the CDR3 is 15 residues. The DNA of the CDR3 is TGTGCCAGCAGTTTTAGCGGGAGGGCCCCCGGGGAGCTGTTTTTT. Translating gives CASSFSGRAPGELFF.

CDR3 region: CASSFSLSRQRNTEAFF. In DNA form, the CDR3 reads TGTGCCAGCAGCTTCTCTCTCTCGAGACAGAGGAACACTGAAGCTTTCTTT. The chain joins TRBV5-6 to TRBJ1-1; maybe TRBD1 (5 bases). The length of the CDR3 is 17 residues. Between the trimmed V and J ends, which lost 2 bases and 1 base, there was a span of 18 bases. CDR1 and CDR2 (germline): SGHDT, YYEEEE.

V usage is TRBV10-3 and J usage is TRBJ1-5; maybe TRBD1 (5 bases). Per germline, CDR1 ENHRY and CDR2 SYGVKD. With 6 bases removed from V and 2 bases from J, the gap between germline ends came to 23 bases. This CDR3 spans 18 amino acids. CDR3 coding DNA: TGTGCCATCAGCGAATCCCGGGACCTCGTTAGGGGCAATCAGCCCCAGCATTTT. As protein: CAISESRDLVRGNQPQHF.

V gene TRBV5-6 combines with J gene TRBJ2-1; D perhaps matches TRBD1 (6 bases). This CDR3 spans 14 amino acids. Trimming cost V 3 bases and J 4 bases, with 11 bases left between them. Germline values: CDR1 SGHDT, CDR2 YYEEEE. In DNA, the CDR3 is TGTGCCAGCAGCTATGGGACAACGTACAATGAGCAGTTCTTC. Translation: CASSYGTTYNEQFF.

The chain has TRBV11-3 and TRBJ2-7; unclear D gene. Trimming left V 5 bases short and J 2 bases short, with 10 bases between. CDR3 length: 13 residues. Per germline, CDR1 SGHNT and CDR2 YENEEA. CDR3 nucleotides: TGTGCCAGCAGCCCCCGTGGAACCTACGAGCAGTACTTC. Encoded protein: CASSPRGTYEQYF. Combining the CDR3 with reference TRBV11-3 and TRBJ2-7 gives the whole variable domain EAGVVQSPRYKIIEKKQPVAFWCNPISGHNTLYWYLQNLGQGPELLIRYENEEAVDDSQLPKDRFSAERLKGVDSTLKIQPAELGDSAVYLCASSPRGTYEQYFGPGTRLTVT.